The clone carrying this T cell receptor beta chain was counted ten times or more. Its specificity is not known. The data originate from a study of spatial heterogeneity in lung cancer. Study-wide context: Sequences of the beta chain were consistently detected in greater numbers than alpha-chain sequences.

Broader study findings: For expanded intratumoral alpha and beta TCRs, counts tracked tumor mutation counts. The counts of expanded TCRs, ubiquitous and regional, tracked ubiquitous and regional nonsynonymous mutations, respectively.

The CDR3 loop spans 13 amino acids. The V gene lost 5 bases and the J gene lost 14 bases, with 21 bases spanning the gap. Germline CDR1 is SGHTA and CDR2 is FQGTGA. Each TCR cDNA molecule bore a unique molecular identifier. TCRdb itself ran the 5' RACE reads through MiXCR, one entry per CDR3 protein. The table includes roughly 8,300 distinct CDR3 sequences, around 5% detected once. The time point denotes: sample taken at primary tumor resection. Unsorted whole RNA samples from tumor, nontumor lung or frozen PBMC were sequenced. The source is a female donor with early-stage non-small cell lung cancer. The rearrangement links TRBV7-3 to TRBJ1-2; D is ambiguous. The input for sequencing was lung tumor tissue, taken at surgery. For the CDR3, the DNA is TGTGCCAGCAGCCCATCCACCGACCGGGCGAAGACCTTC. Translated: CASSPSTDRAKTF. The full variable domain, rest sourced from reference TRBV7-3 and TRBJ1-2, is GAGVSQTPSNKVTEKGKYVELRCDPISGHTALYWYRQSLGQGPEFLIYFQGTGAADDSGLPNDRFFAVRPEGSVSTLKIQRTERGDSAVYLCASSPSTDRAKTFGSGTRLTVV.